The rows below give T cell receptor beta chains drawn from one sample of a study of OX40 agonist ivuxolimab in advanced cancers. Repertoires were generated with immunoSEQ multiplex PCR, while TCRdb's copy carries only in-frame clones and drops some. The data contain some 130,000 clones, about nine tenths of them seen just once; the ten biggest clones take up 0.95% to 1.4%. Sequencing was performed on CD4+ or CD8+ T cells sorted from blood, taken in a trial of the OX40 agonist ivuxolimab. All receptors derive from an adult with an advanced solid tumor such as melanoma, head and neck, liver or kidney cancer. Each CDR3 is given with its conserved first and last residue. Fields, in order: D gene, V gene, clone size, J gene, CDR3 DNA, CDR3 protein. A D gene is named only where the DNA matches it firmly. Rows give clone size only sometimes, using once, few, many, or a class for an expanded clone.

>TRBD2|TRBV19|.|TRBJ2-3
TGTGCCAGTAGTATCTCCCATTCTAGCGGACACACAGATACGCAGTATTTT
CASSISHSSGHTDTQYF
>TRBD2|TRBV28|.|TRBJ2-1
TGTGCCAGCCTAACCCGACTAGCGGAATCCTACAATGAGCAGTTCTTC
CASLTRLAESYNEQFF
>.|TRBV4-1|.|TRBJ2-5
TGCGCCAGCAGCCAAGAATGGGGAGAGCGGACAGAGACCCAGTACTTC
CASSQEWGERTETQYF
>TRBD1|TRBV28|.|TRBJ2-7
TGTGCCAGCAGTTTCACAGGGGGGACCTACGAGCAGTACTTC
CASSFTGGTYEQYF
>.|TRBV18|.|TRBJ1-1
TGTGCCAGCTCACCGTTTGGGGACGGCGCTGAAGCTTTCTTT
CASSPFGDGAEAFF
>.|TRBV6-1|.|TRBJ2-7
TGTGCCAGCAGTGAGGAGCAGGGGAGGTACGAGCAGTACTTC
CASSEEQGRYEQYF
>.|TRBV6-5|.|TRBJ2-1
TGTGCCAGCAGTTACGGGCGGGGTTACAATGAGCAGTTCTTC
CASSYGRGYNEQFF
>TRBD1|TRBV2|.|TRBJ1-1
TGTGCCATCCGCGGGACAGATATTAATGAAGCTTTCTTT
CAIRGTDINEAFF
>.|TRBV19|.|TRBJ2-1
TGTGCCAGTACACTGTACAATGAGCAGTTCTTC
CASTLYNEQFF
>TRBD1|TRBV10-3|.|TRBJ1-5
TGTGCCATCAGTGAGTCCCAGGGGGCTAATCAGCCCCAGCATTTT
CAISESQGANQPQHF
>TRBD1|TRBV28|.|TRBJ2-5
TGTGCCAGCAGTTTATTGGGGGGACAGGGGGAGACCCAGTACTTC
CASSLLGGQGETQYF
>.|TRBV2|.|TRBJ1-2
TGTGCCAGCCGGTGGGGCCCCGATGGCTACACCTTC
CASRWGPDGYTF
>TRBD1|TRBV19|.|TRBJ1-1
TGTGCCAGTAGTATGTTATGGGGACAGATGGACACTGAAGCTTTCTTT
CASSMLWGQMDTEAFF
>TRBD1|TRBV10-3|.|TRBJ2-1
TGTGCCATCAGTGACTTACCGGGACAGGGATACAATGAGCAGTTCTTC
CAISDLPGQGYNEQFF
>TRBD2|TRBV18|.|TRBJ2-3
TGTGCCAGCTCGCCCCTAGCGGTCAGCACAGATACGCAGTATTTT
CASSPLAVSTDTQYF
>.|TRBV9|.|TRBJ1-4
TGTGCCAGCAGCGTAGAGGGTTACTTAGGTGAAAAACTGTTTTTT
CASSVEGYLGEKLFF
>.|TRBV2|.|TRBJ1-1
TGTGCCAGCAGATGGACAGCCGATGAAGCTTTCTTT
CASRWTADEAFF
>.|TRBV15|.|TRBJ2-3
TGTGCCACCAGCCCCCCGGCGGATACGCAGTATTTT
CATSPPADTQYF
>.|TRBV4-3|.|TRBJ1-2
TGCGCCAGCAGCCAAGATGAGTCCACCGCTCTTGGCTACACCTTC
CASSQDESTALGYTF
>.|TRBV28|.|TRBJ1-1
TGTGCCAGCAGTCCCCGCGTAGGGTACACTGAAGCTTTCTTT
CASSPRVGYTEAFF
>.|TRBV6-1|.|TRBJ1-1
TGTGCCAGCAACATCGGAAGCATGAACACTGAAGCTTTCTTT
CASNIGSMNTEAFF
>TRBD2|TRBV9|.|TRBJ2-7
TGTGCCAGCAGCGTAGAAGGAAGTAGCGGGAACGAAGAGCAGTACTTC
CASSVEGSSGNEEQYF
>TRBD1|TRBV5-1|.|TRBJ1-2
TGCGCCAGCAGCCCAGGGGGGGGCGCGGGGATTAACTATGGCTACACCTTC
CASSPGGGAGINYGYTF
>TRBD1|TRBV10-2|.|TRBJ1-3
TGCGCCAGCAGTACAGGGGGTGGAAACACCATATATTTT
CASSTGGGNTIYF
>.|TRBV5-8|.|TRBJ1-5
TGTGCCAGCAGCTTGAGGCCCGGTCAGCCCCAGCATTTT
CASSLRPGQPQHF
>TRBD1|TRBV28|.|TRBJ2-1
TGTGCCAGCAGACCCCCGGGGACAGGATCCAATGAGCAGTTCTTC
CASRPPGTGSNEQFF
>TRBD2|TRBV5-1|.|TRBJ2-3
TGCGCCAGCAGCTTGGTTTGGGACATAGCGGGACGCACAGATACGCAGTATTTT
CASSLVWDIAGRTDTQYF
>.|TRBV7-2|once|TRBJ1-4
TGTGCCAGCAGCCCCCTGACCCTAGCAACTAATGAAAAACTGTTTTTT
CASSPLTLATNEKLFF
>.|TRBV27|.|TRBJ2-3
TGTGCCAGCAGTTTGTGGGAGCGGTCTACAGATACGCAGTATTTT
CASSLWERSTDTQYF
>.|TRBV11-2|.|TRBJ1-2
TGTGCCAGCAGCTTAGGGACAGAGCACTATGGCTACACCTTC
CASSLGTEHYGYTF
>TRBD1|TRBV6-1|.|TRBJ1-2
TGTGCCAGCAGTACACAGGGGGGCGCAGAATATGGCTACACCTTC
CASSTQGGAEYGYTF
>.|TRBV18|.|TRBJ2-7
TGTGCCAGCTCACCATACGGAGCAGCGGAGAGACCCTACGAGCAGTACTTC
CASSPYGAAERPYEQYF
>TRBD2|TRBV7-2|once|TRBJ2-1
TGTGCCAGCAGCTTAGTAGCGGGAGTTATGAATGAGCAGTTCTTC
CASSLVAGVMNEQFF
>.|TRBV11-3|.|TRBJ2-7
TGTGCCAGCAGCTTAAGGAGGGGAGGCTACGAGCAGTACTTC
CASSLRRGGYEQYF
>TRBD1|TRBV4-1|.|TRBJ2-7
TGCGCCAGCAGCCAAGAAGTGGGACAGGGCGTCGGCGAGCAGTACTTC
CASSQEVGQGVGEQYF
>.|TRBV6-1|many|TRBJ2-2
TGTGCCAGCAGTGGGGCTAGTGGCACCGGGGAGCTGTTTTTT
CASSGASGTGELFF
>TRBD1|TRBV19|.|TRBJ2-2
TGTGCCAGTGCCCCGGGACAGGGGCTGAACACCGGGGAGCTGTTTTTT
CASAPGQGLNTGELFF
>.|TRBV5-1|.|TRBJ1-1
TGCGCCAGCAGCCCGTCGGTACCGAACACTGAAGCTTTCTTT
CASSPSVPNTEAFF
>.|TRBV6-5|.|TRBJ1-1
TGTGCCAGCAGCCTACAGGGCGCCATGAACACTGAAGCTTTCTTT
CASSLQGAMNTEAFF
>.|TRBV6-5|.|TRBJ2-7
TGTGCCAGCAGCCTACGACACAAAACCTACGAGCAGTACTTC
CASSLRHKTYEQYF
>.|TRBV30|.|TRBJ2-2
TGTGCCTGGGGGAAGGGGCGATTGGACACCGGGGAGCTGTTTTTT
CAWGKGRLDTGELFF
>.|TRBV6-5|once|TRBJ1-2
TGTGCCAGCACCCGAGGGGACGCCGGGCAGGCTGGCTACACCTTC
CASTRGDAGQAGYTF
>.|TRBV7-2|.|TRBJ1-5
TGTGCCAGCTCCCCGGGTTCGAGTCATCAGCCCCAGCATTTT
CASSPGSSHQPQHF
>.|TRBV10-3|.|TRBJ2-1
TGTGCCATCACCCCCCGGACATCGAATGAGCAGTTCTTC
CAITPRTSNEQFF
>TRBD1|TRBV7-2|.|TRBJ2-7
TGTGCCAGCAGCCCTTGGACAGGGGCCTCCTACGAGCAGTACTTC
CASSPWTGASYEQYF
>.|TRBV6-6|.|TRBJ2-7
TGTGCCAGCAGGACCAGGAGGGACAAGCAGTACTTC
CASRTRRDKQYF
>TRBD2|TRBV7-3|.|TRBJ2-3
TGTGCCAGCAGCTCCCGACTAGCGGAAACACAGACTACGCAGTATTTT
CASSSRLAETQTTQYF
>.|TRBV6-1|.|TRBJ1-5
TGTGCCAGCAGTGAGAGACAGACAGCTTTGGATTGGCAGCCCCAGCATTTT
CASSERQTALDWQPQHF
>.|TRBV19|.|TRBJ1-5
TGTGCCAGTTCTTGGGCGGATAATCAGCCCCAGCATTTT
CASSWADNQPQHF
>.|TRBV29-1|.|TRBJ1-2
TGCAGCGTTGGCCAGCCACTTAACTATGGCTACACCTTC
CSVGQPLNYGYTF
>.|TRBV7-2|.|TRBJ1-2
TGTGCCAGCACCACTCAGAGGGACACCTACGCTAACTATGGCTACACCTTC
CASTTQRDTYANYGYTF
>.|TRBV13|.|TRBJ1-1
TGTGCCAGCAGCAGCCCCCGACAGAGCCACACTGAAGCTTTCTTT
CASSSPRQSHTEAFF
>.|TRBV19|.|TRBJ2-3
TGTGCCAGTAGTATAAAAACGACGGGGCCAGATACGCAGTATTTT
CASSIKTTGPDTQYF
>.|TRBV19|.|TRBJ2-7
TGTGCCAGTAGTGGAGGGACAGCAACCTACGAGCAGTACTTC
CASSGGTATYEQYF